These T cell receptor beta chains were read from a single sample in a study of OX40 agonist ivuxolimab in advanced cancers. TCRdb's table, derived via immunoSEQ multiplex PCR, lists solely in-frame clones and lacks some. The sample holds more than 80,000 clones; around nine tenths are singletons and the top ten take 0.31%. Sequenced material: CD4+ or CD8+ T cells sorted from blood, taken in a trial of the OX40 agonist ivuxolimab. Receptors were obtained from an adult with an advanced solid tumor such as melanoma, head and neck, liver or kidney cancer. CDR3s include the opening cysteine and the closing phenylalanine or tryptophan. A D gene is named only where the DNA matches it firmly. Where a row states a size, it is once, few, many or the class of an expanded clone; other rows omit it.

TRBJ2-7 | . | TRBV25-1 | . | CASSNPGPPYEQYF | TGTGCCAGCAGTAATCCAGGGCCCCCCTACGAGCAGTACTTC
TRBJ1-6 | . | TRBV6-1 | . | CASRESLGGGTPPLHF | TGTGCCAGCAGGGAAAGCCTCGGCGGCGGAACTCCACCCCTCCACTTT
TRBJ2-7 | . | TRBV12-2 | . | CASRSDTSSHF | TGTGCAAGTCGCTCGGACACCTCGTCGCACTTC
TRBJ2-3 | TRBD2 | TRBV5-1 | . | CASSWTSGSTDTQYF | TGCGCCAGCAGCTGGACTAGCGGGAGCACAGATACGCAGTATTTT
TRBJ2-7 | . | TRBV7-2 | . | CASSYRSGNYEQYF | TGTGCCAGCAGCTATCGTAGCGGAAACTACGAGCAGTACTTC
TRBJ2-7 | . | TRBV11-2 | . | CASSSGLWSYEQYF | TGTGCCAGCAGCTCGGGCCTGTGGAGCTACGAGCAGTACTTC
TRBJ2-2 | TRBD2 | TRBV10-3 | . | CAIAGVGASNTGELFF | TGTGCCATCGCGGGGGTGGGAGCCTCGAACACCGGGGAGCTGTTTTTT
TRBJ2-1 | TRBD2 | TRBV19 | . | CASSVLGTSAYNEQFF | TGTGCCAGTAGTGTCCTAGGGACTAGCGCGTACAATGAGCAGTTCTTC
TRBJ2-7 | . | TRBV21-1 | . | CASSIPNRVGYEQYF | TGTGCCAGCAGCATCCCAAACAGGGTAGGGTACGAGCAGTACTTC
TRBJ1-1 | . | TRBV20-1 | . | CSARVLQAFF | TGCAGTGCTAGAGTACTCCAAGCTTTCTTT
TRBJ2-3 | TRBD2 | TRBV4-3 | . | CASSHQLAGTDTQYF | TGCGCCAGCAGCCATCAACTAGCGGGCACAGATACGCAGTATTTT
TRBJ1-5 | . | TRBV30 | once | CAWSAQGISNQPQHF | TGTGCCTGGAGCGCACAGGGTATAAGCAATCAGCCCCAGCATTTT
TRBJ1-3 | . | TRBV7-2 | . | CASSSGAAHSGNTIYF | TGTGCCAGCAGCTCTGGGGCGGCTCACTCTGGAAACACCATATATTTT
TRBJ2-7 | . | TRBV5-1 | . | CASSSLGVVELQYF | TGCGCCAGCAGCTCCCTCGGTGTGGTCGAGCTTCAGTACTTC
TRBJ1-3 | . | TRBV6-1 | . | CASSEAGLHGNTIYF | TGTGCCAGCAGTGAAGCAGGGCTCCATGGAAACACCATATATTTT
TRBJ2-1 | TRBD2 | TRBV29-1 | . | CSVVPSGRANEQFF | TGCAGCGTCGTTCCTAGTGGGAGGGCCAATGAGCAGTTCTTC
TRBJ2-5 | TRBD1 | TRBV30 | . | CAWSVGQGYQETQYF | TGTGCCTGGAGTGTAGGACAGGGGTACCAAGAGACCCAGTACTTC
TRBJ1-4 | . | TRBV27 | . | CASRDREKLFF | TGTGCCAGCAGGGACAGAGAAAAACTGTTTTTT
TRBJ1-5 | . | TRBV7-2 | . | CASSPGTNQPQHF | TGTGCCAGCAGCCCCGGGACAAATCAGCCCCAGCATTTT
TRBJ2-3 | . | TRBV5-1 | . | CASSLRQGSADTQYF | TGCGCCAGCAGCTTGAGGCAGGGATCAGCAGATACGCAGTATTTT
TRBJ2-7 | . | TRBV5-1 | . | CASSLVPEPSYEQYF | TGCGCCAGCAGCTTGGTGCCGGAACCGTCCTACGAGCAGTACTTC
TRBJ2-7 | . | TRBV28 | . | CASSTSGLNSYEQYF | TGTGCCAGCAGTACGTCCGGACTCAACTCCTACGAGCAGTACTTC
TRBJ2-7 | TRBD2 | TRBV10-3 | . | CAITQTSGSYEQYF | TGTGCCATCACTCAGACTAGCGGCTCCTACGAGCAGTACTTC
TRBJ2-5 | TRBD1 | TRBV5-4 | . | CASSRRFAGGQETQYF | TGTGCCAGCAGCCGTCGGTTTGCAGGGGGCCAAGAGACCCAGTACTTC
TRBJ2-7 | . | TRBV5-5 | . | CASIEGPPPVLHYRYEQYF | TGTGCCAGCATAGAGGGCCCACCTCCGGTCCTTCATTACCGATACGAGCAGTACTTC
TRBJ1-4 | . | TRBV5-1 | . | CASAGGSGEKLFF | TGCGCCAGCGCCGGTGGGAGCGGTGAAAAACTGTTTTTT
TRBJ2-1 | TRBD2 | TRBV5-1 | . | CASSLGAGEWNEQFF | TGCGCCAGCAGCTTGGGGGCGGGAGAGTGGAATGAGCAGTTCTTC
TRBJ2-2 | TRBD2 | TRBV28 | . | CASNPSGRITGELFF | TGTGCCAGCAATCCTAGCGGGAGGATCACCGGGGAGCTGTTTTTT
TRBJ2-5 | TRBD1 | TRBV6-6 | few | CASRRAGQGRSETQYF | TGTGCCAGCAGAAGAGCTGGACAGGGGCGATCGGAGACCCAGTACTTC
TRBJ2-3 | TRBD2 | TRBV19 | . | CASRWGEGSDTQYF | TGTGCCAGTAGGTGGGGGGAGGGGTCAGATACGCAGTATTTT
TRBJ1-4 | . | TRBV9 | . | CASSTYGRSPNEKLFF | TGTGCCAGCAGCACCTACGGGAGGTCCCCTAATGAAAAACTGTTTTTT
TRBJ2-7 | TRBD2 | TRBV5-4 | . | CASSLAATSAEQYF | TGTGCCAGCAGCTTGGCCGCGACTAGCGCCGAGCAGTACTTC
TRBJ2-7 | . | TRBV12-2 | . | CASRLGLAREECYEQYF | TGTGCAAGTCGCTTAGGGTTAGCGCGGGAGGAGTGCTACGAGCAGTACTTC
TRBJ2-3 | . | TRBV10-3 | . | CAISPGGTDTQYF | TGTGCCATCAGTCCGGGAGGCACAGATACGCAGTATTTT
TRBJ2-1 | . | TRBV10-3 | once | CAISGDDSLARGNEQFF | TGTGCCATCAGTGGTGACGATAGCTTGGCGAGGGGCAATGAGCAGTTCTTC
TRBJ2-7 | . | TRBV19 | once | CASSNLRMGSGYEQYF | TGTGCCAGTAGTAACCTTCGAATGGGGAGTGGGTACGAGCAGTACTTC
TRBJ2-4 | TRBD2 | TRBV27 | . | CASSPGTSGMRLAKNIQYF | TGTGCCAGCAGTCCAGGGACTAGCGGGATGCGACTAGCCAAAAACATTCAGTACTTC
TRBJ2-3 | . | TRBV9 | few | CASSVVGGATDTQYF | TGTGCCAGCAGCGTAGTTGGGGGAGCGACAGATACGCAGTATTTT
TRBJ2-7 | . | TRBV5-4 | . | CASSPAGHYEQYF | TGTGCCAGCTCCCCCGCAGGCCACTACGAGCAGTACTTC
TRBJ2-2 | . | TRBV5-1 | . | CVSGRQGGTGELFF | TGCGTCAGCGGCAGGCAGGGCGGAACCGGGGAGCTGTTTTTT
TRBJ2-7 | TRBD2 | TRBV27 | . | CASRRGLAADYEQYF | TGTGCCAGCAGACGTGGACTAGCGGCCGATTACGAGCAGTACTTC
TRBJ2-7 | TRBD2 | TRBV7-3 | . | CASSFTAGGRGSYEQYF | TGTGCCAGCAGCTTCACCGCTGGCGGGAGAGGCTCTTACGAGCAGTACTTC
TRBJ1-2 | . | TRBV6-6 | . | CASSRDRMANYGYTF | TGTGCCAGCAGCCGAGACAGGATGGCTAACTATGGCTACACCTTC
TRBJ1-1 | TRBD1 | TRBV29-1 | once | CSGGQTNTEAFF | TGCAGCGGGGGACAGACGAACACTGAAGCTTTCTTT
TRBJ2-3 | TRBD2 | TRBV5-1 | once | CASSLTSGLASTDTQYF | TGCGCCAGCAGCCTCACTAGCGGCCTCGCTAGCACAGATACGCAGTATTTT
TRBJ2-5 | TRBD2 | TRBV5-4 | once | CASRQGTSGSGKTQYF | TGTGCCAGCAGACAAGGGACTAGCGGGAGCGGGAAGACCCAGTACTTC
TRBJ1-4 | . | TRBV28 | few | CASTTTNEKLFF | TGTGCCAGTACAACAACTAATGAAAAACTGTTTTTT
TRBJ2-3 | . | TRBV4-3 | . | CASSQEASLGSTDTQYF | TGCGCCAGCAGCCAAGAAGCCAGTCTGGGTAGCACAGATACGCAGTATTTT
TRBJ2-1 | TRBD1 | TRBV28 | . | CASSISQGRQFF | TGTGCCAGCAGTATTTCACAGGGGCGGCAGTTCTTC
TRBJ2-1 | . | TRBV7-2 | . | CASSLGREIHNEQFF | TGTGCCAGCAGCTTAGGCAGGGAGATCCACAATGAGCAGTTCTTC
TRBJ2-7 | . | TRBV5-5 | once | CASSLALSSGSYEQYF | TGTGCCAGCAGCTTGGCGCTGTCCTCAGGCTCCTACGAGCAGTACTTC